A single sample gave rise to the 26 T cell receptor beta chains below, sequenced in a study of T cell responses to AZD1222 COVID-19 vaccine. Using immunoSEQ multiplex PCR, the repertoire was profiled, and TCRdb retains in-frame clones only, with some absent. The repertoire holds 150,000 to 200,000 clones, around 87% seen once, with 2.6% in the top ten. Here the sequenced sample was peripheral blood, taken on day 0 of AZD1222 vaccination. The receptors come from an adult in good health.

This chain links TRBV7-9 with TRBJ2-7; D is unclear. V lost 5 bases, J lost 2 bases, and 10 bases lay in between. Germline CDR1 is SEHNR and CDR2 is FQNEAQ (reference sequence). The CDR3 is 13 residues long. The CDR3 DNA reads as TGTGCCAGCAGCCTCCCCTCGGCCTACGAGCAGTACTTC. This codes for CASSLPSAYEQYF.

The chain uses TRBV5-1 and TRBJ2-3; the match to TRBD2 covers 13 bases. Trimming at V came to 2 bases and at J to 4 bases, leaving 7 bases not matched to a gene. The CDR3 is made up of 17 amino acids. Germline values: CDR1 SGHRS, CDR2 YFSETQ. CDR3 residues: CASSFGPLAGGPDTQYF. In DNA form, the CDR3 reads TGCGCCAGCAGCTTCGGGCCACTAGCGGGAGGGCCAGATACGCAGTATTTT.

This clone was detected only a few times. In DNA form, the CDR3 reads TGTGCCAGCACAGGGAACACTGAAGCTTTCTTT. Amino acid sequence: CASTGNTEAFF. This chain uses TRBV28 with TRBJ1-1; no definite D call. V was shortened by 7 bases and J by 1 base, with 4 bases between the two germline ends. CDR1 and CDR2 from the germline V gene are MDHEN and SYDVKM. The CDR3 contains 11 residues.

The chain employs TRBV7-2 and TRBJ1-5; D is undetermined. Between the trimmed V and J ends, which lost 3 bases and 2 bases, there was a span of 11 bases. Looked up from germline, CDR1 is SGHTA and CDR2 is FQGNSA. The CDR3 spans 15 residues. CDR3 sequence: CASSLTANGNQPQHF. The CDR3 nucleotides read TGTGCCAGCAGCTTGACTGCAAATGGCAATCAGCCCCAGCATTTT.

This clone has more than one count but fewer than ten. The chain employs TRBV6-5 and TRBJ1-5, with TRBD1 identical over 7 bases. CDR1 and CDR2 from the germline V gene are MNHEY and SVGAGI. This CDR3 has 14 residues. Unmatched junction bases numbered 6, after V lost 6 bases and J lost 4 bases. The CDR3 DNA follows: TGTGCCAGCAGAAGGGAGGGGGCGAATCAGCCCCAGCATTTT. Encoded protein: CASRREGANQPQHF.

The genes are TRBV7-2 and TRBJ1-5; D unresolved. The V gene's germline CDR1 is SGHTA and CDR2 FQGNSA. The CDR3 consists of 15 residues. The V end lost 3 bases, the J end lost 6 bases, and 15 bases lay between the germline ends. In nucleotides, the CDR3 is TGTGCCAGCAGCTTTACTCCTCTTGGAACTCAGCCCCAGCATTTT. As protein: CASSFTPLGTQPQHF.

This chain links TRBV7-8 with TRBJ1-3, with 8 bases fitting TRBD1. The CDR3 extends over 17 amino acids. Germline assignment: CDR1 SGHVS and CDR2 FQNEAQ. V lost 4 bases, J lost 0 bases, and 8 bases stayed unmatched. This chain's CDR3 is CASSWEGQASSGNTIYF. CDR3 coding DNA: TGTGCCAGCAGCTGGGAGGGACAGGCGAGCTCTGGAAACACCATATATTTT.

The chain couples TRBV2 to TRBJ2-7; a possible D gene is TRBD1 (5 bases). Germline V gene sequence: CDR1 SNHLY, CDR2 FYNNEI. The CDR3 extends over 15 amino acids. Trimming stripped 1 base from V and 3 bases from J, with 13 bases between. CDR3 amino acids: CASSEGFTGSYEQYF. The CDR3 coding sequence is TGTGCCAGCAGTGAAGGGTTCACAGGTAGCTACGAGCAGTACTTC.

The CDR3 protein is CASSMTSGKLYEQYF. CDR3 DNA sequence: TGTGCCAGCAGTATGACTAGCGGGAAACTCTACGAGCAGTACTTC. The gene calls are TRBV28 and TRBJ2-7; the match to TRBD2 covers 11 bases. This CDR3 region has 15 residues. Germline CDR1 MDHEN, CDR2 SYDVKM. The ends lost 5 bases at V and 3 bases at J; junction bases unmatched: 6.

This clone was picked up a small number of times. This rearrangement joins TRBV7-2 to TRBJ1-5; D gene ambiguous. Germline loops: CDR1 SGHTA, CDR2 FQGNSA. This CDR3 spans 16 amino acids. V was clipped by 2 bases and J by 0 bases, with 11 bases between them. The CDR3, as DNA: TGTGCCAGCAGCTTAACACGAGGGAATAGCAATCAGCCCCAGCATTTT. Translating it yields CASSLTRGNSNQPQHF.

The chain's CDR3 is CASSIHKTSGSIDTQYF. For the CDR3, the DNA is TGTGCCAGTAGTATCCACAAGACTAGCGGGAGTATAGATACGCAGTATTTT. The chain employs TRBV19 and TRBJ2-3; 12 bases fit TRBD2. Germline CDR1 and CDR2: LNHDA and SQIVND (reference sequence). The V gene end was trimmed by 3 bases and the J gene end by 5 bases; junction bases not matched to a gene: 9. CDR3 length: 17 amino acids. Complete variable domain (other parts from reference TRBV19 and TRBJ2-3): DGGITQSPKYLFRKEGQNVTLSCEQNLNHDAMYWYRQDPGQGLRLIYYSQIVNDFQKGDIAEGYSVSREKKESFPLTVTSAQKNPTAFYLCASSIHKTSGSIDTQYFGPGTRLTVL.

This clone came up once. The chain carries TRBV6-1 and TRBJ1-1, with D unclear. This CDR3 spans 14 amino acids. V dropped 0 bases and J dropped 0 bases, with 5 bases sitting between them. CDR1 is MNHNS and CDR2 is SASEGT in the germline V gene. For the CDR3, the DNA is TGTGCCAGCAGTGAAGCCCTCATGAACACTGAAGCTTTCTTT. It translates to CASSEALMNTEAFF.

The chain employs TRBV30 and TRBJ1-2; TRBD1 matches at 9 bases. V trimming: 4 bases; J trimming: 4 bases; junction bases outside the gene matches: 7. Germline CDR1 is GTSNPN and CDR2 is SVGIG (reference sequence). This CDR3 has 14 residues. The CDR3: CAWIRTGAAYGYTF. CDR3 DNA: TGTGCCTGGATCCGGACAGGGGCCGCCTATGGCTACACCTTC.

The rearrangement joins TRBV30 to TRBJ2-3; D call uncertain. Germline lookup yields CDR1 GTSNPN and CDR2 SVGIG (reference sequence). The CDR3 loop spans 13 amino acids. V lost 0 bases, J lost 0 bases, and 4 bases lay in between. CDR3 amino acids: CAWSVGSTDTQYF. In DNA form, the CDR3 reads TGTGCCTGGAGTGTGGGGAGCACAGATACGCAGTATTTT.

The rearrangement joins TRBV14 to TRBJ2-7; 8 nucleotides line up with TRBD2. Germline CDR1 is SGHDN and CDR2 is FVKESK. V shed 3 bases, J shed 1 base, and the junction held 17 bases outside the gene matches. The length of the CDR3 is 19 residues. The CDR3 loop reads CASSQKIGKLAGTSYEQYF. DNA for the CDR3: TGTGCCAGCAGCCAGAAGATCGGAAAATTAGCGGGGACGTCCTACGAGCAGTACTTC.

This clone was recorded only once. CDR3 amino acids: CASSSASGFYTGELFF. The DNA for the CDR3 is TGTGCCAGCAGCTCAGCTAGCGGCTTTTACACCGGGGAGCTGTTTTTT. The rearrangement joins TRBV7-9 to TRBJ2-2, with 7 bases fitting TRBD2. The germline CDR1 and CDR2 sequences are SEHNR and FQNEAQ (reference sequence). The CDR3 length is 16 residues. J was trimmed by 3 bases and V by 4 bases; bases with no gene match: 8.

The chain uses TRBV11-2 and TRBJ2-7; D is perhaps TRBD2 (5 bases). The germline gives CDR1 SGHAT, CDR2 FQNNGV. The CDR3 is made up of 13 amino acids. V dropped 4 bases and J dropped 0 bases, with 7 bases sitting between them. CDR3 region: CASSYGVSYEQYF. DNA for the CDR3: TGTGCCAGCAGCTACGGGGTCTCCTACGAGCAGTACTTC.

The gene calls are TRBV9 and TRBJ2-3, with a possible D match to TRBD2 (7 bases). Germline V gives CDR1 SGDLS, CDR2 YYNGEE. V lost 7 bases to trimming and J lost 0 bases, with 18 bases between them. The CDR3 spans 16 residues. The CDR3, as DNA: TGTGCCAGCGCGCGGGGAGCGGGACAAAGCACAGATACGCAGTATTTT. It codes for CASARGAGQSTDTQYF.

For the CDR3, the DNA is TGTGCCAGCAGCTTCCCGGGGGATTCACCCCTCCACTTT. Encoded protein: CASSFPGDSPLHF. The chain couples TRBV5-5 to TRBJ1-6; possible D gene TRBD1, 5 bases. CDR1 and CDR2 (germline): SGHKS, YYEKEE (reference sequence). Trimming removed 2 bases at V and 8 bases at J, with 8 bases between. The CDR3 totals 13 residues.

The chain is built from TRBV13 and TRBJ2-7; possible D gene TRBD1, 6 bases. The CDR3 spans 14 residues. Trimming removed 2 bases at V and 4 bases at J, with 12 bases between. From germline, CDR1 is PRHDT and CDR2 FYEKMQ (reference sequence). The CDR3 DNA sequence: TGTGCCAGCAGCTTACGAGGGGGTTCGTACGAGCAGTACTTC. Its protein is CASSLRGGSYEQYF.

The CDR3 region is CASLQGAGQPQHF. The CDR3 nucleotides are TGTGCCAGCCTACAGGGGGCAGGACAGCCCCAGCATTTT. This chain uses TRBV2 with TRBJ1-5, with TRBD1 identical over 9 bases. V shed 8 bases, J shed 7 bases, and the junction held 6 bases outside the gene matches. Germline values: CDR1 SNHLY, CDR2 FYNNEI. CDR3 length: 13 residues.

The table lists this clone with a few counts. V gene TRBV13 combines with J gene TRBJ2-1; 11 nucleotides line up with TRBD2. The CDR3 consists of 18 residues. CDR1 and CDR2 (germline): PRHDT, FYEKMQ (reference sequence). V was clipped by 6 bases and J by 6 bases; unmatched bases: 16. As DNA, the CDR3 is TGTGCCAGCAGTTACCTGGGATCCGGGACTAGCGGCCCCAATGAGCAGTTCTTC. This encodes CASSYLGSGTSGPNEQFF.

CDR3 bases: TGTGCCAGCAGTCCCAGGGCAGGGGGCGCCTACGAGCAGTACTTC. Translation: CASSPRAGGAYEQYF. The V and J genes are TRBV27 and TRBJ2-7; TRBD1 agrees at 8 bases. Germline CDR1 MNHEY, CDR2 SMNVEV (reference sequence). The CDR3 spans 15 residues. V was clipped by 5 bases and J by 2 bases; unmatched bases: 8.

The CDR3 here is CASSQDEGGLNTEAFF. CDR3 nucleotides: TGTGCCAGCAGCCAAGACGAAGGGGGGTTGAACACTGAAGCTTTCTTT. The rearrangement joins TRBV4-2 to TRBJ1-1, with D possibly being TRBD1 (6 bases). Trimming left V 0 bases short and J 0 bases short, with 11 bases between. There are 16 residues in the CDR3. Germline CDR1 LGHNA, CDR2 YNFKEQ.

With regard to this clone: This may be a read error, as it is one base from a much larger clone. The rearrangement uses TRBV7-8 and TRBJ1-5; no definite D call. Germline V gene data show CDR1 as SGHVS and CDR2 as FQNEAQ. CDR3 size: 13 residues. V lost 5 bases to trimming and J lost 0 bases, with 5 bases between them. CDR3: CASSQNSNQPQHF. Here the CDR3 DNA reads TGTGCCAGCAGCCAGAATAGCAATCAGCCCCAGCATTTT.

This clone was seen a few times. V and J are TRBV10-1 and TRBJ1-4; perhaps TRBD1 as D (6 bases). Germline CDR1 WNHNN, CDR2 SYGVQD (reference sequence). This CDR3 contains 15 residues. The V end was cut by 0 bases, the J end by 1 base, with 6 bases between. CDR3 coding DNA: TGCGCCAGCAGTGAGTCGACAGGAACTAATGAAAAACTGTTTTTT. It specifies CASSESTGTNEKLFF.